These 13 T cell receptor beta chains originate from one sample sequenced in a study of blood T cell repertoires in COVID-19. Assay: immunoSEQ multiplex PCR; the TCRdb copy retains only in-frame clones and omits some. The sample includes 390,000 or so clones, roughly 90% of them seen just once. Sequencing was carried out using peripheral blood. The receptors here all came from a woman in her 30s with COVID-19, enrolled during active disease.

This clone was observed a few times. The chain joins TRBV6-5 to TRBJ1-6; perhaps TRBD1 as D (5 bases). V was trimmed by 5 bases and J by 10 bases, leaving 15 bases between them. From germline, CDR1 is MNHEY and CDR2 SVGAGI. CDR3 length equals 14 residues. The CDR3 loop is CASSNSGLRSPLHF. The CDR3, as DNA: TGTGCCAGCAGTAATTCGGGACTAAGATCACCCCTCCACTTT.

The chain uses TRBV6-2 or TRBV6-3 and TRBJ2-5; 7 bases agree with TRBD2. Germline V gene sequence: CDR1 MNHEY, CDR2 SVGEGT. This CDR3 is 14 amino acids long. The J segment lost 5 bases and the V segment lost 5 bases, leaving 8 bases of the junction unmatched. CDR3 in amino acids: CASSKAGLWETQYF. CDR3 bases: TGTGCCAGCAGTAAAGCGGGATTGTGGGAGACCCAGTACTTC.

V usage is TRBV13 and J usage is TRBJ2-2, with 8 bases matching TRBD1. CDR3 length: 17 amino acids. V was pared by 1 base and J by 6 bases, with 10 bases of the junction left unmatched. CDR1 is PRHDT, CDR2 FYEKMQ, per germline (reference sequence). CDR3 nucleotide sequence: TGTGCCAGCAGCTTAGCCGGGACAGGTATTTTCCCCGGGGAGCTGTTTTTT. It encodes CASSLAGTGIFPGELFF.

The V gene is TRBV2, the J gene TRBJ2-7, with D possibly TRBD1 on 6 matching bases. This CDR3 is 14 amino acids long. Trimming removed 2 bases from V and 3 bases from J, with 11 bases in between. Germline-derived CDR1 and CDR2 are SNHLY and FYNNEI. CDR3 amino acids: CASSESPGDYEQYV. The CDR3 nucleotides are TGTGCCAGCAGTGAATCCCCAGGGGACTACGAGCAGTACGTC.

In this sample, this clone turned up a few times. The chain combines TRBV28 with TRBJ1-1, with a tentative D call TRBD1 (6 bases). Trimming cost V 10 bases and J 2 bases, with 17 bases left between them. CDR3 length: 14 amino acids. The germline CDR1 and CDR2 sequences are MDHEN and SYDVKM. The CDR3: CANQGSGPNTEAFF. As DNA, the CDR3 is TGTGCCAACCAGGGGAGCGGTCCCAACACTGAAGCTTTCTTT. Full variable domain (rest looked up from reference TRBV28 and TRBJ1-1): DVKVTQSSRYLVKRTGEKVFLECVQDMDHENMFWYRQDPGLGLRLIYFSYDVKMKEKGDIPEGYSVSREKKERFSLILESASTNQTSMYLCANQGSGPNTEAFFGQGTRLTVV.

The chain couples TRBV5-1 to TRBJ2-2; D gene uncertain. CDR1 is SGHRS, CDR2 YFSETQ, per germline. Trimming removed 4 bases at V and 3 bases at J, with 13 bases between. The CDR3 is made up of 15 amino acids. The DNA of the CDR3 is TGCGCCAGCAGCACCTATGACTCCTACACCGGGGAGCTGTTTTTT. As protein: CASSTYDSYTGELFF.

V and J are TRBV4-2 and TRBJ2-7; a possible D gene is TRBD2 (5 bases). Trimming took off 2 bases at V and 3 bases at J, with 14 bases between the two ends. Germline loops: CDR1 LGHNA, CDR2 YNFKEQ. The CDR3 totals 15 residues. The CDR3 loop is CASSQNTAVGYEQYF. The DNA of the CDR3 is TGTGCCAGCAGCCAAAATACAGCGGTGGGCTACGAGCAGTACTTC.

As concerns this clone: Other DNA sequences within the sample encode an identical CDR3. The V gene is TRBV7-2, the J gene TRBJ1-4; TRBD1 aligns across 9 bases. There are 14 residues in the CDR3. Losses at the gene ends were 4 bases for V and 5 bases for J; bases not matched to a gene: 2. In germline, CDR1 is SGHTA, CDR2 FQGNSA. The CDR3 DNA follows: TGTGCCAGCAGCTCCGACAGGGGGAATGAAAAACTGTTTTTT. Translation: CASSSDRGNEKLFF.

The CDR3 nucleotides are TGTGCCTGGAGGGACAGGGGGACAGCCAAAAACATTCAGTACTTC. This codes for CAWRDRGTAKNIQYF. The chain couples TRBV30 to TRBJ2-4, with 10 bases lining up with TRBD1. The CDR3 runs 15 residues. From germline, CDR1 is GTSNPN and CDR2 SVGIG (reference sequence). V was pared by 3 bases and J by 0 bases, with 2 bases of the junction left unmatched.

The chain employs TRBV20-1 and TRBJ2-1, with D possibly TRBD1 on 5 matching bases. The length of the CDR3 is 10 residues. Per germline, CDR1 DFQATT and CDR2 SNEGSKA (reference sequence). With 8 bases removed from V and 8 bases from J, the gap between germline ends came to 10 bases. The CDR3 bases are TGCAGTACCTTAGGGGATGAGCAGTTCTTC. This sequence encodes CSTLGDEQFF.

The chain uses TRBV5-1 and TRBJ1-4, with TRBD1 identical over 10 bases. This CDR3 is 17 amino acids long. V lost 1 base to trimming and J lost 10 bases; unmatched junction nucleotides: 13. From germline, CDR1 is SGHRS and CDR2 YFSETQ. This CDR3 is CASSLSGTGDLRGKLFF. CDR3 DNA sequence: TGCGCCAGCAGCTTGTCGGGGACAGGGGACTTGAGAGGAAAACTGTTTTTT.

The chain is built from TRBV7-2 and TRBJ2-3; 10 nucleotides align to TRBD2. Losses at the gene ends were 7 bases for V and 0 bases for J; bases not matched to a gene: 16. Germline V lookup: CDR1 SGHTA, CDR2 FQGNSA. This CDR3 is 19 amino acids long. This CDR3 is CASTRTGSSGRPSTDTQYF. In DNA form, the CDR3 reads TGTGCCAGCACTCGAACAGGCTCTAGCGGGAGACCTAGCACAGATACGCAGTATTTT.

As for this clone: The junction departs from the called germline gene at one end, perhaps through a read error. The chain uses TRBV18 and TRBJ1-2; 7 bases map to TRBD1. The germline CDR1 and CDR2 sequences are KGHSH and LQKENI. The CDR3 is made up of 15 amino acids. CDR3 in amino acids: CTSSPPTGPIYGYTF. The CDR3 DNA sequence: TGTACCAGCTCACCACCGACAGGGCCCATCTATGGCTACACCTTC.